This note documents a single T cell receptor beta chain sequence. No cognate antigen has been identified for it. Base quality data are lacking; no much larger clone is found one base away. Deletion took 7 bases off V and 10 bases off J, with a span of 16 bases between the germline ends. The CDR3, cysteine through phenylalanine, is 12 amino acids long. Only the CDR3 region is kept as DNA, spanning 36 bases read in frame from base 1. CDR1 SGHAT and CDR2 FQNNGV are derived from the germline V gene. CND-RA patients tested negative on the clinical CCP2 antibody test, and even with active therapy their joint destruction kept progressing. All CND-RA patients were characterized by typical joint destruction in wrists and ankles and by failure of conventional anti-rheumatic therapy. CND-RA patients were sampled not at diagnosis but after long disease histories, which in several cases spanned decades. Each patient provided about 54 millilitres of EDTA-anticoagulated peripheral blood. Peripheral blood mononuclear cells were isolated by Ficoll-Paque PLUS density gradient separation. Using AutoMACS magnetic bead positive selection, CD8+ cells were isolated from either fresh or cryopreserved PBMCs, and flow cytometry was used to check purity. Nucleospin Tissue or Tissue XS kits were used to extract genomic DNA, which was then quantified on a Qubit 2.0 fluorometer.

The source of the sample is a study of CD8 T cells in seronegative destructive rheumatoid arthritis (dated by TCRdb to the early 2020s). The study in broad terms: Biological drugs were being received by seven of the eight CND-RA patients at the time of sampling. Comparison cohorts of seropositive RA, seronegative RA and healthy controls came from an earlier published TCRbeta dataset rather than new sequencing. Peripheral CD8+ TCRbeta repertoires of CCP-negative destructive rheumatoid arthritis (CND-RA) patients were compared with newly diagnosed seropositive RA, seronegative RA and healthy controls. Results and caveats for the whole study, not just this receptor: CND-RA repertoires showed more CMV-reactive and fewer influenza A-reactive CD8+ TCRbeta sequences than controls and other RA subtypes. No public clonotype enrichment survived Benjamini-Hochberg correction across the approximately 120,000 clonotypes tested. The small size of the CND-RA cohort was acknowledged as a study limitation. Because no diagnostic samples were available, the TCR repertoire differences may partly reflect poor disease control over the years rather than being present at onset. After adjusting for age, CND-RA patients appeared to have less diverse, more clonal CD8+ TCRbeta repertoires than other RA subtypes. A distinct set of enriched public clonotypes appeared to be present in CND-RA patients, and the authors interpreted this finding as support for a separate disease subset.

Following the manufacturer's instructions, genomic DNA from CD8+ cells served as the input for TCRbeta sequencing. A genomics technology centre in Finland ran the TCRbeta sequencing, which was done with the immunoSEQ assay. Per the source publication's procedure: Clonotype tables generated by the immunoSEQ preprocessing pipeline were converted into VDJtools format, and non-productive clonotypes were filtered out. Any sample with fewer than 10,000 reads was excluded, the remaining samples were subsampled to 10,000 reads, and most of the eight CND-RA samples made it through. The VDJtools CalcDiversityStats function was applied to data subsampled to 10,000 reads to calculate Shannon-Wiener, Simpson and clonality indices. To infer antigen specificity, non-singleton TCRbeta clonotypes were hard-matched against VDJdb, with no mismatches permitted. Clusters with potentially shared antigen targets were formed by grouping CDR3 sequences that differed by one amino acid (Hamming distance 1). Group enrichment of public clonotypes was tested with one-sided Fisher's exact tests after groups were resampled to six samples, with the procedure repeated ten times. Drawn from immuneACCESS, this table holds only the in-frame rearrangements with V and J called that TCRdb kept. Clones are partly lost; checked studies trace under half to an unresolved V gene and leave the rest unexplained. V and J calls and clone size are those listed in that table; D and trimming were worked out from the DNA. Counted in this sample were about 13,000 clones; around 83% of them appeared once. Of the sample, about a quarter is held by the ten largest clones.

This receptor was identified in a woman aged 30 to 50 with seronegative destructive rheumatoid arthritis. Sequenced material: CD8+ T cells from blood. In this chain, TRBV11-2 is recombined with TRBJ1-1; the D gene lacks a confident call. This receptor has the CDR3 CASNPTGMGAFF. DNA sequence: TGTGCCAGCAACCCGACGGGGATGGGAGCTTTCTTT. The variable domain in full, with residues beyond the CDR3 obtained from the reference TRBV11-2 and TRBJ1-1 genes, is EAGVAQSPRYKIIEKRQSVAFWCNPISGHATLYWYQQILGQGPKLLIQFQNNGVVDDSQLPKDRFSAERLKGVDSTLKIQPAKLEDSAVYLCASNPTGMGAFFGQGTRLTVV.